This TCR gamma chain was sequenced for a study of γδ T cells in repeated Plasmodium falciparum infection. TCRdb reran clone calling via CATT on the multiplex PCR reads. The table has 25,000 to 35,000 gamma-chain clones, approximately 1.5% seen once. This clone has at least ten counts. The protein recorded in TCRdb matches a much larger clone and deviates from this DNA's translation at residue 5, suggesting a read error; the protein here is obtained by translating the DNA. Gammadelta T cells were flow-sorted from PBMC into Vgamma9/Vdelta2+ and Vdelta2-negative populations for bulk analysis. The CDR3 has 13 residues. Germline V gene data show CDR1 as VTNTFY and CDR2 as YDVSTARD (reference sequence).

The TCR sequence derives from a pool of human donors (malaria-infected and uninfected, not separated). The V and J genes are TRGV3 and TRGJ1 or TRGJ2. No J segment appears in TCRdb, so it was assigned here by matching the sequence to germline. Sequencing was performed on gamma-delta T cells from blood. The CDR3 reads CATWGRRVYKKLF. As DNA, the CDR3 is TGTGCCACCTGGGGCAGGCGCGTTTATAAGAAACTCTTT.